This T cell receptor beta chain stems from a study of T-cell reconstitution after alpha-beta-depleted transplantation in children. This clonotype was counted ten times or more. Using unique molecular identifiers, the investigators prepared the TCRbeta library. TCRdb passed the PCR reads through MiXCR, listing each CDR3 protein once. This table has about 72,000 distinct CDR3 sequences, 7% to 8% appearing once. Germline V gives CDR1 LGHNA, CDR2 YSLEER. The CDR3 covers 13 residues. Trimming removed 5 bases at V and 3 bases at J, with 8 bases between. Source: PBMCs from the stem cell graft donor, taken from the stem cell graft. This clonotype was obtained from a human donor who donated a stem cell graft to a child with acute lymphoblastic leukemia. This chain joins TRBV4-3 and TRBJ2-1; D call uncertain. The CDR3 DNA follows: TGCGCCAGCAGCTTGATGAGCTACAATGAGCAGTTCTTC. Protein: CASSLMSYNEQFF.